The subject of this entry is one TCR beta chain. This sample is drawn from a study of shared clonotypes between healthy human individuals. The V gene lost 5 bases and the J gene lost 2 bases, with 12 bases spanning the gap. The CDR3 extends over 14 amino acids. Germline V gene sequence: CDR1 SGHTA, CDR2 FQGTGA. Sequencing was performed with immunoSEQ multiplex PCR; in TCRdb, only in-frame clones are kept and a portion is missing. This table holds about 1.1 million clones, approximately 78% found once. J is TRBJ2-5 and V is TRBV7-3, with D perhaps TRBD1 or TRBD2 (5 bases each). Sequencing was carried out using memory CD4+ T cells from PBMCs. The subset: CD45RA-negative fraction. The source is a man aged 18 to 29 in good health. Some clones in this sample may be carry-over from other donors' samples. CDR3 bases: TGTGCCAGCAGCCCCGGGGCAGGGCAAGAGACCCAGTACTTC. It yields the protein CASSPGAGQETQYF.